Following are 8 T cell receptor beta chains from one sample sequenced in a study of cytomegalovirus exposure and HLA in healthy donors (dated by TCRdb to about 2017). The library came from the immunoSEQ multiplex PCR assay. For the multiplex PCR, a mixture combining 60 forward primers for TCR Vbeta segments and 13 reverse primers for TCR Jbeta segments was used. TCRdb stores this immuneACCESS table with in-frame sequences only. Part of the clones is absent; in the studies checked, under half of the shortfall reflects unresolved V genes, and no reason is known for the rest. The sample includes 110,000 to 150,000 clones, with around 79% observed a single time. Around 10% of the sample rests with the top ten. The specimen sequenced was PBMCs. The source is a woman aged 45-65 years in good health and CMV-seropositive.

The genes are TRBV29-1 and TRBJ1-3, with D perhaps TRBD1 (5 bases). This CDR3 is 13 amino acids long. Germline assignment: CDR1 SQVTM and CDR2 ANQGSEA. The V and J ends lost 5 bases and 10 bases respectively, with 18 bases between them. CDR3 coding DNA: TGCAGCGTTCGGGCGGGACCGGGCGGGACCATATATTTT. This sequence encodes CSVRAGPGGTIYF. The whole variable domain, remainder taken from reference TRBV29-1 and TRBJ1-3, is SAVISQKPSRDICQRGTSLTIQCQVDSQVTMMFWYRQQPGQSLTLIATANQGSEATYESGFVIDKFPISRPNLTFSTLTVSNMSPEDSSIYLCSVRAGPGGTIYFGEGSWLTVV.

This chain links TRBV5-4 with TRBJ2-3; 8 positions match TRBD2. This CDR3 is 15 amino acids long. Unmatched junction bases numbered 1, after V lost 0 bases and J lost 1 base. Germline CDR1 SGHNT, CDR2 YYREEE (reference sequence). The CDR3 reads CASSLDSGGTDTQYF. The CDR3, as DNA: TGTGCCAGCAGCTTGGATAGCGGGGGCACAGATACGCAGTATTTT.

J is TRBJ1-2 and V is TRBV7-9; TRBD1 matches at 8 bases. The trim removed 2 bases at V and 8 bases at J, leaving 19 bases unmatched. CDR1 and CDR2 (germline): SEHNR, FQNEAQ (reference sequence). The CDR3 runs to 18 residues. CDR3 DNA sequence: TGTGCCAGCAGCTTACATCCCTCCGGAGGACAGGGCATCCGGGGCTACACCTTC. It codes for CASSLHPSGGQGIRGYTF.

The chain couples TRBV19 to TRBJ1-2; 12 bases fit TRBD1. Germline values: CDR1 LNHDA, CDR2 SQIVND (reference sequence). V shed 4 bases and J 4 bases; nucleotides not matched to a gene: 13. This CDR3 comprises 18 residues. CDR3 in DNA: TGTGCCAGTAGTACTCGCCGGGACAGGGGGCGATGGGCCTATGGCTACACCTTC. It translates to CASSTRRDRGRWAYGYTF.

The CDR3 DNA reads TGTGCCAGCATCCGCGGGTACCAGGATGGCTACACCTTC. Translating it yields CASIRGYQDGYTF. The chain combines TRBV5-6 with TRBJ1-2; D is ambiguous. CDR3 length: 13 amino acids. Germline CDR1 and CDR2: SGHDT and YYEEEE. V was clipped by 6 bases and J by 6 bases, with 15 bases between them.

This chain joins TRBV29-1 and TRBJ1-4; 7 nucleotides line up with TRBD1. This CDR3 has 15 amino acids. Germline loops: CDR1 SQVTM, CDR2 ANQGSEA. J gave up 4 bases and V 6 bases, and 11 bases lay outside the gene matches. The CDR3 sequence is CSVGDPQGYNEKLFF. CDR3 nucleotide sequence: TGCAGCGTAGGCGATCCACAGGGGTATAATGAAAAACTGTTTTTT.

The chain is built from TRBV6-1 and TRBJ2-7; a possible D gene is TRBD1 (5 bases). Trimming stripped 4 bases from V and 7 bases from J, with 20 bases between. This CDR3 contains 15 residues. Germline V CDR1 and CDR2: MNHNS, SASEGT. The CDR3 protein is CASSANGFRAEEQYF. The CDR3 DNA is TGTGCCAGCAGTGCCAATGGATTCAGGGCAGAAGAGCAGTACTTC.

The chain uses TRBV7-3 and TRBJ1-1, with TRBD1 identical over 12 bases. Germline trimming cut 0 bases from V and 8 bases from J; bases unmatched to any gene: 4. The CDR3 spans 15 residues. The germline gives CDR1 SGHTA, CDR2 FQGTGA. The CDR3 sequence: CASSLTGTGGEEAFF. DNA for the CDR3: TGTGCCAGCAGCTTAACGGGGACAGGGGGCGAAGAAGCTTTCTTT.